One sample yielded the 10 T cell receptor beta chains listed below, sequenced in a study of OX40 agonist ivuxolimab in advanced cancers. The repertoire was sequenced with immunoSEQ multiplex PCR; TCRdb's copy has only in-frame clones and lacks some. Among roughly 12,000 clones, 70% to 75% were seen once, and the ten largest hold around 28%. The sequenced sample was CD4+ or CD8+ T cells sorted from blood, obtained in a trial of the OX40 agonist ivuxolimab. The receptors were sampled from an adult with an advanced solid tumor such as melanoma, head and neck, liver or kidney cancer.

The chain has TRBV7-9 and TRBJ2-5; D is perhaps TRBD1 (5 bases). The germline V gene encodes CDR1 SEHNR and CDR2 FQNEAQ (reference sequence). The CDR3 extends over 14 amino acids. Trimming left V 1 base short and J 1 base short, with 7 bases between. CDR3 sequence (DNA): TGTGCCAGCAGCTTAGTTGGGGCCCAAGAGACCCAGTACTTC. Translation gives CASSLVGAQETQYF. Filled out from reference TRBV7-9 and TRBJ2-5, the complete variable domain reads DTGVSQNPRHKITKRGQNVTFRCDPISEHNRLYWYRQTLGQGPEFLTYFQNEAQLEKSRLLSDRFSAERPKGSFSTLEIQRTEQGDSAMYLCASSLVGAQETQYFGPGTRLLVL.

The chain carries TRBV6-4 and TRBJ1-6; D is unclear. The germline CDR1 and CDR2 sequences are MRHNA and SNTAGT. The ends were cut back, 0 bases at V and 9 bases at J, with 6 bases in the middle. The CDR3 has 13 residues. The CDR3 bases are TGTGCCAGCAGTGACTCCGTCGGTTCACCCCTCCACTTT. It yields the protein CASSDSVGSPLHF.

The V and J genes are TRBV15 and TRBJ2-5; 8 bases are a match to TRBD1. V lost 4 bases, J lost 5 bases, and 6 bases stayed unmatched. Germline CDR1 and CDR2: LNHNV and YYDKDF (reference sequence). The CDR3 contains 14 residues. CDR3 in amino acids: CATSTGQGGETQYF. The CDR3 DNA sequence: TGTGCCACCAGCACTGGACAGGGAGGCGAGACCCAGTACTTC.

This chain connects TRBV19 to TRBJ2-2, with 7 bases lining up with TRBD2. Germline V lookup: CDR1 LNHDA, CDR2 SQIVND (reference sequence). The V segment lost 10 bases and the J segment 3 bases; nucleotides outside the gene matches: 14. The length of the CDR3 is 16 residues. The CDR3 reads CATGGVGGRDTGELFF. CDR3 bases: TGTGCCACAGGCGGAGTGGGCGGGAGAGACACCGGGGAGCTGTTTTTT.

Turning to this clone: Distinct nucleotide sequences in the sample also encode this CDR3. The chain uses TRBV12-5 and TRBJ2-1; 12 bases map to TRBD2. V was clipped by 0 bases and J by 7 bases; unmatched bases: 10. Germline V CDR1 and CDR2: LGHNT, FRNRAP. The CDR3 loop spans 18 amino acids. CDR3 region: CASGLVVLAGGPVNEQFF. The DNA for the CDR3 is TGTGCTAGTGGTTTGGTGGTGCTAGCGGGAGGGCCGGTAAATGAGCAGTTCTTC.

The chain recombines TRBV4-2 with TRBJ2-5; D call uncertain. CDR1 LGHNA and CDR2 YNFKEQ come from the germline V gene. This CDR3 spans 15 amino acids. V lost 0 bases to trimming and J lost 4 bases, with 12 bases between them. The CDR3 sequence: CASSQDLSRGETQYF. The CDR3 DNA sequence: TGTGCCAGCAGCCAAGATTTGTCCCGTGGAGAGACCCAGTACTTC.

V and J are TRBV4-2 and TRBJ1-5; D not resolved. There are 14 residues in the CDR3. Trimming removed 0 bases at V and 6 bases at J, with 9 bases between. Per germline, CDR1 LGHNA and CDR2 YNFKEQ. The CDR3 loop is CASSQDLGSQPQHF. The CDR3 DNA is TGTGCCAGCAGCCAAGATTTGGGATCTCAGCCCCAGCATTTT.

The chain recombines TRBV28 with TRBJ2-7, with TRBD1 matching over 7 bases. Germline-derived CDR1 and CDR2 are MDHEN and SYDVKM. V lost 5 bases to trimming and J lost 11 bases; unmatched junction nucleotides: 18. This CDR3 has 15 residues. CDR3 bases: TGTGCCAGCAGTCCCGTGGAGACAGGGATCGGGGATGAGTACTTC. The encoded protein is CASSPVETGIGDEYF.

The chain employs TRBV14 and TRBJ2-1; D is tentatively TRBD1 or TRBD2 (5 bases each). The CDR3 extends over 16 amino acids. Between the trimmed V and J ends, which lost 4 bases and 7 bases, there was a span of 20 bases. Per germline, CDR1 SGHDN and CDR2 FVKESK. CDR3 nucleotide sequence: TGTGCCAGCAGCCCAAAAGATTGGGGTTGGGGGAATGAGCAGTTCTTC. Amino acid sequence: CASSPKDWGWGNEQFF.

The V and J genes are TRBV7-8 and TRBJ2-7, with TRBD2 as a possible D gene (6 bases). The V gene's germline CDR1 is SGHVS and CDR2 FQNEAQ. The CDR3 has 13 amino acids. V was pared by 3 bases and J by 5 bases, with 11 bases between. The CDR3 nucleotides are TGTGCCAGCAGCTTTGGGACTTTAGACGAGCAGTACTTC. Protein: CASSFGTLDEQYF.